This T cell receptor (beta chain) is from a study of T cell responses to AZD1222 COVID-19 vaccine. Overall study findings and caveats: Researchers report vaccine-associated CD4 TCRs spanning spike, with dominance at 160-218 and 743-854. Researchers took repertoire samples only after the peak T cell response had come.

Assay used: immunoSEQ multiplex PCR; TCRdb lists only in-frame clones, some missing. This sample has about 160,000 clones, with around nine tenths found just once. Germline assignment: CDR1 SGHDT and CDR2 YYEEEE. V shed 4 bases and J shed 2 bases, with 11 bases lying between them. The CDR3 has 14 amino acids. Comment on this clone: What it binds is not known.

The source material was peripheral blood, sampled 28 days after the second AZD1222 dose. V usage is TRBV5-6 and J usage is TRBJ2-3; tentatively, D is TRBD1 (6 bases). This TCR was sampled from an adult who received the AZD1222 COVID-19 vaccine. The CDR3 here is CASSPGQFTDTQYF. The CDR3 DNA is TGTGCCAGCAGCCCCGGACAGTTCACAGATACGCAGTATTTT. Drawing the rest from reference TRBV5-6 and TRBJ2-3, the complete variable domain is DAGVTQSPTHLIKTRGQQVTLRCSPKSGHDTVSWYQQALGQGPQFIFQYYEEEERQRGNFPDRFSGHQFPNYSSELNVNALLLGDSALYLCASSPGQFTDTQYFGPGTRLTVL.